These 18 T cell receptor beta chains share one sample of origin, sequenced in a study of T cell responses to AZD1222 COVID-19 vaccine. Clones were read by immunoSEQ multiplex PCR, and TCRdb kept only the in-frame ones, dropping some. The sample lists 150,000 to 200,000 clones, 85% to 95% occurring once. Sequencing used peripheral blood, obtained on day 0 of AZD1222 vaccination. The receptors here all came from an adult in good health.

This clone has just one count. The chain carries TRBV5-6 and TRBJ1-4; D gene unclear. The CDR3 is made up of 15 amino acids. V gave up 3 bases and J gave up 2 bases, with 11 bases separating them. The germline V gene encodes CDR1 SGHDT and CDR2 YYEEEE. CDR3 loop: CASSSDRPTNEKLFF. CDR3 nucleotides: TGTGCCAGCAGCTCGGACCGGCCCACTAATGAAAAACTGTTTTTT.

This clone appeared a single time. This chain connects TRBV27 to TRBJ2-2, with D perhaps TRBD2 (6 bases). Trimming shortened V by 6 bases and J by 3 bases, and 14 bases separated the two germline ends. The germline CDR1 and CDR2 sequences are MNHEY and SMNVEV (reference sequence). CDR3 length equals 15 residues. The DNA of the CDR3 is TGTGCCAGCAGCTCCCCGGGGGAGTACACCGGGGAGCTGTTTTTT. Translation gives CASSSPGEYTGELFF.

The CDR3 loop is CASSRAGDEQFF. CDR3 DNA sequence: TGTGCCAGCAGTCGAGCAGGGGATGAGCAGTTCTTC. The J gene is TRBJ2-1, the V gene TRBV27; maybe TRBD1 (6 bases). Germline V gene data show CDR1 as MNHEY and CDR2 as SMNVEV (reference sequence). Between the trimmed V and J ends, which lost 5 bases and 8 bases, there was a span of 10 bases. The CDR3 consists of 12 residues.

The chain is built from TRBV19 and TRBJ2-1; 11 bases map to TRBD2. J gave up 10 bases and V 3 bases, and 8 bases lay outside the gene matches. Germline values: CDR1 LNHDA, CDR2 SQIVND (reference sequence). The CDR3 totals 15 residues. The CDR3 sequence is CASSIRVAGGIEQFF. The CDR3 DNA sequence: TGTGCCAGTAGTATTCGAGTAGCGGGGGGGATCGAGCAGTTCTTC.

The rearrangement uses TRBV27 and TRBJ2-7; D is unclear. V lost 5 bases to trimming and J lost 0 bases, with 8 bases between them. The germline V gene encodes CDR1 MNHEY and CDR2 SMNVEV (reference sequence). This CDR3 is 13 amino acids long. In DNA form, the CDR3 reads TGTGCCAGCAGTCCAACAGCCTCCTACGAGCAGTACTTC. Its protein is CASSPTASYEQYF.

V and J are TRBV30 and TRBJ1-4; possibly TRBD1 for D (5 bases). V lost 8 bases and J 4 bases, leaving 17 bases between the germline ends. Germline CDR1 is GTSNPN and CDR2 is SVGIG (reference sequence). The CDR3 runs 14 residues. The CDR3 DNA follows: TGTGCCAGTGGACACTGGGGGGGTAATGAAAAACTGTTTTTT. Its translation is CASGHWGGNEKLFF.

This chain connects TRBV9 to TRBJ1-2, with D hard to call. V lost 3 bases to trimming and J lost 8 bases, with 17 bases between them. CDR1 and CDR2 (germline): SGDLS, YYNGEE. CDR3 length: 14 residues. CDR3 in amino acids: CASSEGDPWRGYTF. Written as DNA, the CDR3 is TGTGCCAGCAGCGAAGGAGACCCGTGGCGGGGCTACACCTTC.

This clone appeared a single time. This chain uses TRBV6-1 with TRBJ2-7; 8 nucleotides align to TRBD1. Germline V CDR1 and CDR2: MNHNS, SASEGT. J gave up 6 bases and V 3 bases, and 4 bases lay outside the gene matches. This CDR3 contains 13 residues. The CDR3 sequence is CASSDRGPSEQYF. The DNA for the CDR3 is TGTGCCAGCAGTGACAGGGGGCCTTCCGAGCAGTACTTC.

The genes are TRBV5-1 and TRBJ1-1, with 8 bases matching TRBD1. J lost 3 bases, V lost 3 bases, and 1 base had no gene match. The CDR3 length is 13 residues. Germline-derived CDR1 and CDR2 are SGHRS and YFSETQ. Here the CDR3 DNA reads TGCGCCAGCAGCTCGACAGGGGACACTGAAGCTTTCTTT. This codes for CASSSTGDTEAFF.

This chain links TRBV27 with TRBJ2-5; D might be TRBD1 (6 bases). V was shortened by 5 bases and J by 1 base, with 11 bases between the two germline ends. Germline V gene sequence: CDR1 MNHEY, CDR2 SMNVEV (reference sequence). This CDR3 has 14 residues. The CDR3 nucleotides are TGTGCCAGCAGTGCGTGGACAGCCCAAGAGACCCAGTACTTC. It codes for CASSAWTAQETQYF.

The J gene is TRBJ1-1, the V gene TRBV6-5; tentative D call: TRBD1 (6 bases). The V and J ends lost 6 bases and 8 bases respectively, with 16 bases between them. The CDR3 is 13 amino acids. Germline CDR1 is MNHEY and CDR2 is SVGAGI. CDR3 loop: CASSDPTGNEAFF. CDR3 bases: TGTGCCAGCAGCGACCCGACAGGCAACGAAGCTTTCTTT.

This clone was recorded once. The CDR3 DNA reads as TGTGCCAGTAGTTTCAGCGGGACTAGTAACAATGAGCAGTTCTTC. This sequence encodes CASSFSGTSNNEQFF. J is TRBJ2-1 and V is TRBV19, with 8 bases lining up with TRBD2. Germline CDR1 reads LNHDA; CDR2 reads SQIVND (reference sequence). The CDR3 is 15 residues long. V lost 5 bases to trimming and J lost 5 bases; unmatched junction nucleotides: 8.

The chain recombines TRBV4-2 with TRBJ1-2; D ambiguous. Germline V lookup: CDR1 LGHNA, CDR2 YNFKEQ. CDR3 length: 15 amino acids. V lost 4 bases, J lost 1 base, and 13 bases lay in between. CDR3 sequence (DNA): TGTGCCAGCAGCCGACGGCAGGCCGATAACTATGGCTACACCTTC. It is translated as CASSRRQADNYGYTF.

The chain couples TRBV5-1 to TRBJ2-3; 8 bases fit TRBD2. The CDR3 sequence is 15 residues long. Germline V gene sequence: CDR1 SGHRS, CDR2 YFSETQ. V was pared by 0 bases and J by 1 base, with 1 base of the junction left unmatched. The chain's CDR3 is CASSLAGRGTDTQYF. The CDR3 DNA reads as TGCGCCAGCAGCTTGGCCGGGAGGGGCACAGATACGCAGTATTTT. The full variable domain, in which reference TRBV5-1 and TRBJ2-3 provide the parts outside the CDR3, is KAGVTQTPRYLIKTRGQQVTLSCSPISGHRSVSWYQQTPGQGLQFLFEYFSETQRNKGNFPGRFSGRQFSNSRSEMNVSTLELGDSALYLCASSLAGRGTDTQYFGPGTRLTVL.

V gene TRBV15 combines with J gene TRBJ2-3; D not resolved. The CDR3 spans 12 residues. V lost 5 bases, J lost 2 bases, and 5 bases lay in between. Germline assignment: CDR1 LNHNV and CDR2 YYDKDF (reference sequence). The CDR3 reads CATSEATDTQYF. As DNA, the CDR3 is TGTGCCACCAGCGAAGCCACAGATACGCAGTATTTT. The complete variable domain, with remaining parts taken from reference TRBV15 and TRBJ2-3, reads DAMVIQNPRYQVTQFGKPVTLSCSQTLNHNVMYWYQQKSSQAPKLLFHYYDKDFNNEADTPDNFQSRRPNTSFCFLDIRSPGLGDTAMYLCATSEATDTQYFGPGTRLTVL.

V usage is TRBV6-5 and J usage is TRBJ1-2, with 7 bases aligning to TRBD1. With V trimmed by 6 bases and J by 5 bases, 6 bases remained unmatched. The CDR3 has 13 amino acids. Germline V lookup: CDR1 MNHEY, CDR2 SVGAGI. In DNA form, the CDR3 reads TGTGCCAGCAGGACAGGGTCGGGTTATGGCTACACCTTC. It translates to CASRTGSGYGYTF.

This chain uses TRBV30 with TRBJ1-2; 7 bases align to TRBD1. CDR1 is GTSNPN and CDR2 is SVGIG in the germline V gene (reference sequence). The trim removed 0 bases at V and 8 bases at J, leaving 9 bases unmatched. The CDR3 has 14 amino acids. The CDR3 region has the DNA TGTGCCTGGAGTGTATTACCGACAGGGCGAGGCTACACCTTC. Its protein product is CAWSVLPTGRGYTF. The full variable domain, in which reference TRBV30 and TRBJ1-2 provide the parts outside the CDR3, is SQTIHQWPATLVQPVGSPLSLECTVEGTSNPNLYWYRQAAGRGLQLLFYSVGIGQISSEVPQNLSASRPQDRQFILSSKKLLLSDSGFYLCAWSVLPTGRGYTFGSGTRLTVV.

The sample holds a few counts of this clone. Compared with germline, one end of the junction differs, possibly owing to a read error. The V and J genes are TRBV6-1 and TRBJ1-2; 8 bases map to TRBD1. CDR1 and CDR2 from the germline V gene are MNHNS and SASEGT. This CDR3 region has 12 residues. The CDR3, as DNA: TGTGCCAGCAGGGAAGGGGGGACAGGATCCACCTTC. Its translation: CASREGGTGSTF.